Sequencing of this T cell receptor beta chain was carried out in a study of naive and memory T cell subsets. This clonotype showed up many times. After removal of 7 bases from V and 1 base from J, the junction contained 1 base not matched to a gene. Per germline, CDR1 SQVTM and CDR2 ANQGSEA. This CDR3 region has 12 residues. Amplification of ligated cDNA took four PCR rounds with SP2 and nested alpha and beta constant primers. In TCRdb, the UMI-ligation and nested PCR reads were re-called with MiXCR into one record per CDR3 protein. The sample includes 25,000 to 30,000 distinct CDR3 sequences, 5.2% of them seen just once. An oligonucleotide containing a UMI was ligated to the 3' end of TCR cDNA. Adult healthy volunteers gave 2.5 ml peripheral blood for whole-blood RNA. Input was about 1 to 1,100 ng of DNase-treated total RNA without cell sorting.

Sequenced: blood. The sequence derives from an adult in good health. The rearrangement links TRBV29-1 to TRBJ1-1; 9 positions match TRBD1. The CDR3 loop is CSGDRANTEAFF. CDR3 nucleotides: TGCAGCGGGGACAGGGCGAACACTGAAGCTTTCTTT.